This TCR beta chain was identified during a study of blood T cell repertoires in COVID-19. As for the study in general: Nucleic acid was either cDNA or gDNA, and it came from T cells, B-cell-depleted T cells, or PBMCs.

Measured with immunoSEQ multiplex PCR; TCRdb has only the in-frame clones, and not every one. Of tens of thousands of clones listed, roughly 88% are singletons. The clonotype was recovered from a woman in her 70s with acute or convalescent COVID-19. The sequenced sample consisted of peripheral blood.

The CDR3 loop reads CSVPPQGALGYTF. CDR3 DNA sequence: TGCAGCGTTCCGCCCCAGGGGGCGCTTGGCTACACCTTC. J is TRBJ1-2 and V is TRBV29-1; 8 bases are a match to TRBD1. The CDR3 has 13 amino acids. Trimming removed 5 bases from V and 7 bases from J; junction bases left unmatched: 9. The germline CDR1 and CDR2 sequences are SQVTM and ANQGSEA.